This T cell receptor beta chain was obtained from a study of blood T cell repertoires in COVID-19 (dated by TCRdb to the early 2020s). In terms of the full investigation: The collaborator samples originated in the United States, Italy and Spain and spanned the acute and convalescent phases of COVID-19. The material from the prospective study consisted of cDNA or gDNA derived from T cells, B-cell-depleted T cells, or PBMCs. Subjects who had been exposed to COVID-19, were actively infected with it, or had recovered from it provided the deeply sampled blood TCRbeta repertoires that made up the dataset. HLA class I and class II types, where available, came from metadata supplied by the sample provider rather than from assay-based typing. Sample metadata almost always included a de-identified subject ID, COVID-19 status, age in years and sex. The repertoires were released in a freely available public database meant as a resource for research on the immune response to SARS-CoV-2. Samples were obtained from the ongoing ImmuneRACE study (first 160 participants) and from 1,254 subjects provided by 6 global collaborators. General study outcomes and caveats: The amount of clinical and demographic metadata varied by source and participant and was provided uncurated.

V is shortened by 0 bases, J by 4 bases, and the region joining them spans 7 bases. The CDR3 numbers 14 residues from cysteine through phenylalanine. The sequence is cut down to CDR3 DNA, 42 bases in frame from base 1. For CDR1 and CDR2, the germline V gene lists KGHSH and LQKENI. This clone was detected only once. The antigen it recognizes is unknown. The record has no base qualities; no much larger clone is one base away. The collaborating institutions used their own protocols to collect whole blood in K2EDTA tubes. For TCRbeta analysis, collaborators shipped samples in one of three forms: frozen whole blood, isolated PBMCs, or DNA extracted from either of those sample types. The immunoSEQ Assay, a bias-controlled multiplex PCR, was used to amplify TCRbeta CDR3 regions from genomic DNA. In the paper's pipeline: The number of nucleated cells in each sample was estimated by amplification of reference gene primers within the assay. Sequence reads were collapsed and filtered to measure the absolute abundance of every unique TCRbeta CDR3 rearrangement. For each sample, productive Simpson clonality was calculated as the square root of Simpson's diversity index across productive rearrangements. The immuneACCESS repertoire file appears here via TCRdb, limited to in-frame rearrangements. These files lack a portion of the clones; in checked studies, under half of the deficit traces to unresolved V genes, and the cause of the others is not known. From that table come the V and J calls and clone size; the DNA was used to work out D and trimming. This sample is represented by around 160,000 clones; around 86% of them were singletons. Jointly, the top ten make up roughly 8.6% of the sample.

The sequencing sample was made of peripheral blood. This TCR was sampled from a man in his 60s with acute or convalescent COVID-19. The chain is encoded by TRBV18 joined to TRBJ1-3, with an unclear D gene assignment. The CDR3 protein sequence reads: CASSPPGRGNTIYF. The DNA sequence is TGTGCCAGCTCACCACCCGGCAGGGGAAACACCATATATTTT.